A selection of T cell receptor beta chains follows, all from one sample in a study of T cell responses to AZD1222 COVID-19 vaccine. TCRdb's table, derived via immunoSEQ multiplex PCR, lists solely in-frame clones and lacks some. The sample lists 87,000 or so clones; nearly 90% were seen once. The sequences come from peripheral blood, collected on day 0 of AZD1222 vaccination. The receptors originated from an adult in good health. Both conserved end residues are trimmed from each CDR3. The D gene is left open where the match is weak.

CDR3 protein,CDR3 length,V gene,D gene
ASSELSGQGISPQH,14,TRBV18,TRBD1
ASSPSSGGNQPQH,13,TRBV18,-
ASSYSRSSGNTIY,13,TRBV6-5,-
ASSSRTGTGDTQY,13,TRBV5-1,TRBD1
ASSRTKSGDRNTEAF,15,TRBV4-1,TRBD1
ASSLAWGAGETQY,13,TRBV7-8,-
ASSWGHLSNQPQH,13,TRBV6-2/TRBV6-3,-
ASSQVEVYYGYT,12,TRBV4-1,-
ASSYRGPGGNTIY,13,TRBV6-5,-
ASSFADGNQPQH,12,TRBV7-2,-
ASSRTSGGAVETQY,14,TRBV3-1/TRBV3-2,TRBD2
ASSIGLAGGQNEQF,14,TRBV19,TRBD2
ASSNGGYEQY,10,TRBV5-6,-
ASQIPFSEIQY,11,TRBV27,-
ASSRSRASEAF,11,TRBV12-3/TRBV12-4,-
AWTRQTNSPLH,11,TRBV30,-
SAQGGSPLH,9,TRBV29-1,TRBD1
ASSPLWGSYEQY,12,TRBV11-2,-
ASSYSSSYEQY,11,TRBV6-5,-
AISRQGQGSPLH,12,TRBV10-3,TRBD1
ASSLDGNNQPQH,12,TRBV5-1,-
ASSYETGSLRAF,12,TRBV6-2/TRBV6-3,-
ASSHRRDTGGVTETQY,16,TRBV5-8,-
ASSVGPAATYEQY,13,TRBV9,-
ASVSTGGLGNQPQH,14,TRBV12-5,TRBD1
ASSRIMGETQY,11,TRBV4-3,-
ASSFSERASEQY,12,TRBV7-9,-
ASSKGRSPRQPQH,13,TRBV21-1,-
ASSLGVEKLF,10,TRBV18,-
ASSTQENYGYT,11,TRBV12-3/TRBV12-4,-
AWRARDRGFGYT,12,TRBV30,TRBD1
ASSLRDQETQY,11,TRBV6-5,-